This paragraph reports one TCR beta chain. This clone's antigen is unknown. Base qualities are not at hand, and no much larger clone is one base apart. The TCR beta CDR3 regions were amplified from the RNA transcripts. A first-round RT-PCR of the TCR CDR3 used the HTBI primer set with the Qiagen OneStep RT-PCR kit. Libraries were constructed in a second round of multiplex PCR, after which size selection and purification were carried out. Libraries were sequenced paired-end with 100 bp reads on an Illumina HiSeq2000. As for the original processing: Raw data were processed with SOAPnuke, discarding reads with adapters, uncalled bases, mean Phred below 15, or no exact constant-primer or identifier match. COPE v1.2.5 was used to merge the high-quality paired reads, and each unique nucleotide sequence was defined as a clonotype. MiTCR v1.1 was used to align clonotypes to the IMGT TRBV, TRBD and TRBJ reference segments. Analysis was restricted to V-J combinations with a frequency above 0.0001, which covered 98% to 99.2% of repertoires. The TCS score was defined as F50 (clonal expansion) divided by E x V (chaos), with BLOSUM62-based TCRdist calculated between CDR3 peptides within each V-J. Welch's t-statistics and random forest reduced fewer than 600 V-J features to roughly 13, which were used in a naive Bayes classifier (R e1071). TCRdb reprocessed the public reads (quality trimming at Q25 with fastp, clone calling with MiXCR) and kept in-frame beta chains. For every CDR3 protein sequence, its rows merge into one entry that carries the most common genes and DNA. TCRdb, not the original authors, processed these V and J calls. This sample is represented by about 96,000 distinct CDR3 sequences; around 50% of them were singletons. The ten largest make up roughly 27% of the sample.

These data originate in a study of T cells in Graves' hyperthyroidism and ophthalmopathy (dated by TCRdb to about 2019). Describing the broader study: Peripheral blood was sampled at the time of initial diagnosis, prior to any treatment. Prospective prediction of ophthalmopathy was tested in an independent validation cohort consisting of about 20 hyperthyroidism patients and approximately 16 patients who later progressed to ophthalmopathy. TCR V-J signatures able to tell the groups apart were searched for in a discovery cohort of about a hundred patients, of whom 43 had Graves' ophthalmopathy and around 58 had stable Graves' hyperthyroidism. Once sampling was done, hyperthyroidism patients were given methimazole at a starting dose of 30 mg daily, whereas ophthalmopathy patients were given high-dose intravenous methylprednisolone. The roughly 91 discovery patients were randomly split 7:3 into training and test sets. TCR Vbeta CDR3 sequencing of 135 peripheral blood samples (more than 40 ophthalmopathy, some 75 hyperthyroidism and roughly 17 progressor patients) is reported in the paper. In several Graves' hyperthyroidism patients, the study also compared T-cell repertoires from thyroid tissue with T-cell repertoires from blood.

Stable Graves' hyperthyroidism was defined as the absence of progression to ophthalmopathy over 18 months of follow-up. Hyperthyroidism patients were newly diagnosed, with disease duration under 2 months, and aged 18 to 65 years. Any patient with an uncontrolled infection, another autoimmune disease, pregnancy or lactation was excluded. Clinical symptoms, serum thyroxine and TRAb, thyroid ultrasound, and orbital computed tomography formed the basis for the diagnoses. PBMCs were isolated from 7.5 to 10 ml of fresh peripheral blood by Ficoll-Paque density gradient centrifugation. Total RNA was extracted using Trizol reagent, and RNA quality was assessed on an Agilent 2100 Bioanalyzer. General conclusions and limits of the study: During validation, the model predicted progression to ophthalmopathy a median of roughly 7.1 months ahead of onset, with roughly 65% sensitivity and 72% to 80% specificity. Ophthalmopathy was separated from stable hyperthyroidism by a 13 V-J signature model, with approximately 89% sensitivity and approximately 84% specificity obtained in cross-validation and 80%/75% obtained in testing. Most expanded thyroid clonotypes (frequency above 0.001) were also detected in blood, a finding suggesting that blood repertoires may reflect thyroid immune responses. Sample size was not statistically predetermined, and investigators were not blinded to group allocation.

V was cut back by 3 bases and J by 9 bases, leaving a gap of 20 bases between them. Counted from cysteine to phenylalanine, this CDR3 has 15 amino acids. Only the CDR3 portion is preserved as DNA: 45 bases, with reading frame beginning at the first base. The germline V gene sets CDR1 to SGHTA and CDR2 to FQGNSA. Recombination connected TRBV7-2 to TRBJ2-5; the D segment may tentatively be TRBD1 or TRBD2, each giving 6 matched bases. This clonotype originated in a woman in her 40s with Graves' hyperthyroidism. The source material was blood. The DNA sequence is as follows: TGTGCCAGCAGCTTCGCCTCCAGGGGAGGTCAGCCCCAGTACTTC. Translated, this gives CASSFASRGGQPQYF.